These 17 T cell receptor beta chains came from one sample sequenced in a study of early T cells in non-severe SARS-CoV-2 infection. TCRdb re-called the 5' RACE reads with MiXCR, one entry per CDR3 protein. Among about 40,000 distinct CDR3 sequences listed, 4.5% to 5% were seen once. The sample comprised whole blood. The receptors stem from an adult who was a healthcare worker with PCR-confirmed SARS-CoV-2 infection or an uninfected control (not recorded which).

This clonotype has ten or more counts. The chain carries TRBV18 and TRBJ2-1; maybe TRBD2 (6 bases). The CDR3 is 13 amino acids. V lost 5 bases to trimming and J lost 7 bases, with 12 bases between them. The germline V gene has CDR1 KGHSH and CDR2 LQKENI. In DNA, the CDR3 is TGTGCCAGCTCAGGAACGGAGGGGAATGAGCAGTTCTTC. Protein product: CASSGTEGNEQFF.

The J gene is TRBJ1-3, the V gene TRBV20-1; D not resolved. Trimming removed 2 bases from V and 4 bases from J, with 12 bases in between. Germline loops: CDR1 DFQATT, CDR2 SNEGSKA (reference sequence). The CDR3 consists of 14 residues. The chain's CDR3 is CSARTGAEGNTIYF. As DNA, the CDR3 is TGCAGTGCTAGAACGGGCGCGGAAGGAAACACCATATATTTT.

This clonotype occurred many times. The chain couples TRBV7-9 to TRBJ2-1; TRBD2 is a possible D gene (6 bases). The germline gives CDR1 SEHNR, CDR2 FQNEAQ (reference sequence). V lost 1 base, J lost 2 bases, and 9 bases lay in between. The CDR3 covers 15 residues. CDR3 nucleotide sequence: TGTGCCAGCAGCTTAGTCGGCGGGGCCTACAATGAGCAGTTCTTC. This gives the protein CASSLVGGAYNEQFF.

This clonotype was detected many times. The chain links TRBV6-2 or TRBV6-3 to TRBJ1-1; D is undetermined. Germline loops: CDR1 MNHEY, CDR2 SVGEGT. V shed 2 bases and J shed 1 base, with 11 bases lying between them. The CDR3 spans 15 residues. CDR3: CASSYPVTSNTEAFF. DNA for the CDR3: TGTGCCAGCAGTTACCCCGTAACCTCGAACACTGAAGCTTTCTTT.

This clonotype showed up many times. The chain uses TRBV3-1 and TRBJ1-2, with a weak D call TRBD1 (5 bases). The CDR3 has 12 residues. Deletions cut 5 bases from V and 4 bases from J, with 8 bases between. The germline V gene has CDR1 LGHDT and CDR2 YNNKEL (reference sequence). CDR3: CASSLTGYGYTF. As DNA, the CDR3 is TGTGCCAGCAGCTTAACAGGCTATGGCTACACCTTC.

This clonotype came up many times. The chain's CDR3 is CASSQVGGANEQFF. The CDR3 region has the DNA TGTGCCAGCAGCCAAGTGGGAGGGGCCAATGAGCAGTTCTTC. The V call is TRBV3-1, the J call TRBJ2-1; 7 bases agree with TRBD2. The CDR3 sequence is 14 residues long. Germline loops: CDR1 LGHDT, CDR2 YNNKEL (reference sequence). V dropped 1 base and J dropped 6; count of bases not matched to a gene: 3.

This clonotype was detected only a few times. V usage is TRBV7-2 and J usage is TRBJ2-3; unclear D gene. Trimming removed 1 base at V and 11 bases at J, with 13 bases between. The CDR3 runs to 13 residues. Per the germline V gene, CDR1 is SGHTA and CDR2 is FQGNSA. CDR3 residues: CASSLDPGRRQYF. The CDR3 DNA reads TGTGCCAGCAGCTTAGATCCGGGCCGGAGGCAGTATTTT.

This chain joins TRBV2 and TRBJ1-4; 7 bases match TRBD1. CDR3 length equals 15 residues. J was trimmed by 0 bases and V by 7 bases; bases with no gene match: 5. The germline CDR1 and CDR2 sequences are SNHLY and FYNNEI. The CDR3 loop reads CASNGQAATNEKLFF. The CDR3 bases are TGTGCCAGCAACGGACAGGCTGCAACTAATGAAAAACTGTTTTTT. Drawing the rest from reference TRBV2 and TRBJ1-4, the complete variable domain is EPEVTQTPSHQVTQMGQEVILRCVPISNHLYFYWYRQILGQKVEFLVSFYNNEISEKSEIFDDQFSVERPDGSNFTLKIRSTKLEDSAMYFCASNGQAATNEKLFFGSGTQLSVL.

This clonotype was counted once. This sequence joins TRBV3-1 and TRBJ1-2; maybe TRBD1 (5 bases). Germline V CDR1 and CDR2: LGHDT, YNNKEL (reference sequence). V lost 3 bases and J 5 bases, leaving 13 bases between the germline ends. There are 14 residues in the CDR3. The CDR3 is CASSHSRGSYGYTF. CDR3 nucleotide sequence: TGTGCCAGCAGCCATTCCCGGGGGTCTTATGGCTACACCTTC.

In nucleotides, the CDR3 is TGCGCCAGCAGCTTGGATCTCGACAGCTATGGCTACACCTTC. Translating gives CASSLDLDSYGYTF. The gene calls are TRBV5-1 and TRBJ1-2; possible D gene TRBD1, 5 bases. This CDR3 region has 14 residues. Trimming removed 0 bases at V and 4 bases at J, with 10 bases between. The germline V gene has CDR1 SGHRS and CDR2 YFSETQ.

This clonotype was seen a handful of times. This chain connects TRBV30 to TRBJ2-7; D is unclear. CDR1 GTSNPN and CDR2 SVGIG come from the germline V gene (reference sequence). The V end was cut by 2 bases, the J end by 7 bases, with 6 bases between. The CDR3 contains 10 residues. DNA for the CDR3: TGTGCCTGGAGTCGCGGTGAGCAGTACTTC. This codes for CAWSRGEQYF.

Ten or more counts support this clonotype. This chain links TRBV20-1 with TRBJ2-7, with 11 bases fitting TRBD2. Germline-derived CDR1 and CDR2 are DFQATT and SNEGSKA (reference sequence). The CDR3 sequence is 15 residues long. Losses at the gene ends were 2 bases for V and 3 bases for J; bases not matched to a gene: 6. The CDR3 here is CSARPRLAGFYEQYF. The CDR3 coding sequence is TGCAGTGCTAGACCCCGACTAGCGGGGTTCTACGAGCAGTACTTC.

This clonotype appeared many times. The genes are TRBV7-8 and TRBJ2-2; 11 bases line up with TRBD2. The CDR3 consists of 20 residues. V lost 3 bases and J lost 6; bases outside the gene matches: 18. Germline V gene sequence: CDR1 SGHVS, CDR2 FQNEAQ. The CDR3 region has the DNA TGTGCCAGCAGCTTCTTTCGGGACAGCTTGCGGACTAGCGGGTCCGGGGAGCTGTTTTTT. Protein: CASSFFRDSLRTSGSGELFF.

The chain employs TRBV5-1 and TRBJ2-2; D not certain. CDR1 is SGHRS and CDR2 is YFSETQ in the germline V gene. With 4 bases removed from V and 7 bases from J, the gap between germline ends came to 8 bases. This CDR3 is 12 amino acids long. The CDR3 is CASSEDRGELFF. In DNA, the CDR3 is TGCGCCAGCAGCGAGGACCGCGGGGAGCTGTTTTTT.

This clonotype has just a few counts. The genes are TRBV10-1 and TRBJ2-3; 11 bases fit TRBD2. Germline-derived CDR1 and CDR2 are WNHNN and SYGVQD (reference sequence). There are 15 residues in the CDR3. V gave up 3 bases and J gave up 2 bases; unmatched junction bases: 1. The chain's CDR3 is CASSDSGGATDTQYF. The CDR3 region has the DNA TGCGCCAGCAGTGATAGCGGGGGGGCCACAGATACGCAGTATTTT.

This clonotype was counted at least ten times. CDR3 sequence reads: CASTSGTGGRMNTEAFF. DNA for the CDR3: TGCGCCAGCACCTCCGGGACAGGGGGTCGCATGAACACTGAAGCTTTCTTT. The gene calls are TRBV10-2 and TRBJ1-1; TRBD1 aligns across 11 bases. This CDR3 is built from 17 residues. Germline lookup yields CDR1 WSHSY and CDR2 SAAADI. V was pared by 7 bases and J by 0 bases, with 10 bases of the junction left unmatched.

This clonotype was seen repeatedly, ten times or more. The rearrangement joins TRBV6-1 to TRBJ1-6; TRBD1 might be the D (6 bases). Germline V lookup: CDR1 MNHNS, CDR2 SASEGT. The CDR3 spans 15 residues. V lost 8 bases and J lost 5, with 16 bases in between. The CDR3 spells CASEQARQDNSPLHF. CDR3 in DNA: TGTGCCAGCGAACAAGCAAGACAGGATAATTCACCCCTCCACTTT.